The next 12 T cell receptor beta chains were all read from a single sample in a study of blood T cell repertoires in COVID-19. Sequenced by immunoSEQ multiplex PCR; TCRdb stores in-frame clones only, minus some. The table includes 200,000 to 300,000 clones, approximately 83% detected once. The sample was peripheral blood. The receptors derive from a human donor in a cohort sampled during active COVID-19.

A remark on this clone: This may come from a read error, since a much larger clone is one base off. The chain links TRBV7-6 to TRBJ1-1; unclear D gene. Between the trimmed V and J ends, which lost 4 bases and 0 bases, there was a span of 6 bases. This CDR3 is 13 amino acids long. The germline gives CDR1 SGHVS, CDR2 FNYEAQ. The CDR3 DNA reads as TGTGCCAGCAGCTCCACAGTGAACACTGAAGCTTTCTTT. This encodes CASSSTVNTEAFF.

The V gene is TRBV7-9, the J gene TRBJ2-3, with 10 bases identical to TRBD2. Germline assignment: CDR1 SEHNR and CDR2 FQNEAQ (reference sequence). This CDR3 spans 16 amino acids. With 5 bases clipped from V and 2 bases from J, the junction kept 7 bases outside the gene matches. In DNA form, the CDR3 reads TGTGCCAGCAGCCCCGGGACTAGCGCTTACACAGATACGCAGTATTTT. Protein sequence: CASSPGTSAYTDTQYF.

The chain has TRBV7-3 and TRBJ1-1, with D maybe TRBD1 (5 bases). V was pared by 5 bases and J by 3 bases, with 10 bases between. Germline V gives CDR1 SGHTA, CDR2 FQGTGA. There are 13 residues in the CDR3. CDR3 nucleotides: TGTGCCAGCAGCCCCCAAGGGGACACTGAAGCTTTCTTT. This gives the protein CASSPQGDTEAFF.

Remarks on this clone: The junction differs from germline at one of its ends, possibly a read error. The J gene is TRBJ2-3, the V gene TRBV7-7; the match to TRBD1 covers 8 bases. Germline values: CDR1 SSHAT, CDR2 FNYEAQ (reference sequence). The CDR3 is 16 residues long. The CDR3 DNA is TGTGCTAGCAGCTTAAACAGGGGGAAAGGGACAGATACGCAGTATTTT. Its translation: CASSLNRGKGTDTQYF.

The V gene is TRBV5-4, the J gene TRBJ1-6; TRBD1 is a possible D gene (5 bases). Deletions cut 0 bases from V and 8 bases from J, with 18 bases between. The CDR3 runs 17 residues. CDR1 is SGHNT and CDR2 is YYREEE in the germline V gene (reference sequence). CDR3 sequence: CASSLDVSRTFDSPLHF. The CDR3 nucleotides read TGTGCCAGCAGCTTGGATGTGTCGAGGACATTCGATTCACCCCTCCACTTT.

This chain uses TRBV16 with TRBJ2-1; tentatively, D is TRBD1 (6 bases). CDR1 KGHSY and CDR2 FQNENV come from the germline V gene. V lost 1 base and J lost 15, with 19 bases in between. This CDR3 has 14 amino acids. The CDR3 DNA is TGTGCCAGCAGCCAATATCTCGACACAGGGTTTCTGTTCTTC. Translated: CASSQYLDTGFLFF.

This clone was detected once. The genes are TRBV5-3 and TRBJ1-1, with TRBD1 matching 8 bases. TRBV5-3 is known as an ORF, though its function is uncertain. The CDR3 runs to 14 residues. V dropped 4 bases and J dropped 3; count of bases not matched to a gene: 5. This chain's CDR3 is CARSIYRGDTEAFF. CDR3 coding DNA: TGTGCCAGAAGCATATACAGGGGGGACACTGAAGCTTTCTTT.

In this sample, this clone turned up a few times. The chain joins TRBV6-5 to TRBJ2-4, with 9 positions matching TRBD2. This CDR3 region has 14 residues. V shed 6 bases and J 3 bases; nucleotides not matched to a gene: 3. Per germline, CDR1 MNHEY and CDR2 SVGAGI. CDR3 amino acids: CASSRAGGKNIQYF. The CDR3 DNA reads TGTGCCAGCAGCAGAGCGGGGGGCAAAAACATTCAGTACTTC.

The chain carries TRBV11-2 and TRBJ2-3; D possibly corresponds to TRBD2 (5 bases). Germline V CDR1 and CDR2: SGHAT, FQNNGV. V lost 1 base to trimming and J lost 1 base, with 21 bases between them. CDR3 length equals 19 residues. CDR3 residues: CASSLGASPRGYGTDTQYF. CDR3 coding DNA: TGTGCCAGCAGCTTAGGAGCAAGCCCTCGGGGTTATGGCACAGATACGCAGTATTTT.

The genes are TRBV7-2 and TRBJ2-2; TRBD1 might be the D (7 bases). Trimming took 1 base from V and 6 from J, leaving 21 bases between them. Per the germline V gene, CDR1 is SGHTA and CDR2 is FQGNSA. CDR3 length equals 18 residues. CDR3: CASSLELRRGPRAGELFF. The DNA for the CDR3 is TGTGCCAGCAGCTTAGAGCTTAGGAGGGGGCCCCGTGCCGGGGAGCTGTTTTTT.

In its sample, this clone was seen a few times. This chain connects TRBV11-2 to TRBJ1-6, with D tentatively TRBD1 (5 bases). Trimming took off 0 bases at V and 10 bases at J, with 7 bases between the two ends. This CDR3 has 13 amino acids. CDR1 and CDR2 (germline): SGHAT, FQNNGV. The CDR3 loop reads CASSLEQGSPLHF. The CDR3 coding sequence is TGTGCCAGCAGCTTAGAGCAGGGATCACCCCTCCACTTT.

The DNA for the CDR3 is TGTGCCAGCAGCCAAGATTGGGGGACAGCTAATACAGATACGCAGTATTTT. It yields the protein CASSQDWGTANTDTQYF. The V and J genes are TRBV14 and TRBJ2-3, with 7 nucleotides matching TRBD1. This CDR3 has 17 amino acids. V was clipped by 0 bases and J by 3 bases; unmatched bases: 9. The germline CDR1 and CDR2 sequences are SGHDN and FVKESK.